Sequencing of this TCR beta chain was carried out in a study of blood T cells in healthy people across ages. In the study overall: T cells yielded about one barcoded beta molecule per two cells through template switching.

As concerns this clonotype: As yet, its antigen is unknown.

J lost 2 bases, V lost 3 bases, and 5 bases had no gene match. This CDR3 has 15 amino acids. Looked up from germline, CDR1 is LGHNA and CDR2 is YNFKEQ. Together with a sample-barcoded 5' primer, a J-beta primer mix was included in a second PCR lasting roughly 6 to 12 cycles. Every molecule of cDNA carried a tag from a template-switch adaptor with 12 random nucleotides. TCRdb fed the 5' RACE reads into MiXCR, producing one record per CDR3 protein. This sample has about 630,000 distinct CDR3 sequences, with around a fifth found just once. Study results and limitations: Naive CD4+ cells and diversity were both higher in long-lived donors than in aged donors.

Sequenced material: blood. The V and J genes are TRBV4-2 and TRBJ2-5; 8 nucleotides agree with TRBD2. The receptor was derived from a man between 65 and 85 years old in good health. This CDR3 is CASSQTREDQETQYF. DNA for the CDR3: TGTGCCAGCAGCCAGACGCGGGAGGATCAAGAGACCCAGTACTTC.